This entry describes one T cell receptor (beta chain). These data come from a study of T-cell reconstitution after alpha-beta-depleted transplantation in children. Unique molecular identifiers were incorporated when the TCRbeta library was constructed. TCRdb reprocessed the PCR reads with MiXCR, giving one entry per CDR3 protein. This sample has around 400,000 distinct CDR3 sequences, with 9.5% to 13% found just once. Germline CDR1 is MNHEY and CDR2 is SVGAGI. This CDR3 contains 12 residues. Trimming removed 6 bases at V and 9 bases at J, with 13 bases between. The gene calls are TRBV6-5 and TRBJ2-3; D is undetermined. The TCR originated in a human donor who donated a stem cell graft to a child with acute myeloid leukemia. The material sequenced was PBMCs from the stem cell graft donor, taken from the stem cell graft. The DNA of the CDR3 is TGTGCCAGCAGCTCCGATTGGCGGACGCAGTATTTT. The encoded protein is CASSSDWRTQYF.